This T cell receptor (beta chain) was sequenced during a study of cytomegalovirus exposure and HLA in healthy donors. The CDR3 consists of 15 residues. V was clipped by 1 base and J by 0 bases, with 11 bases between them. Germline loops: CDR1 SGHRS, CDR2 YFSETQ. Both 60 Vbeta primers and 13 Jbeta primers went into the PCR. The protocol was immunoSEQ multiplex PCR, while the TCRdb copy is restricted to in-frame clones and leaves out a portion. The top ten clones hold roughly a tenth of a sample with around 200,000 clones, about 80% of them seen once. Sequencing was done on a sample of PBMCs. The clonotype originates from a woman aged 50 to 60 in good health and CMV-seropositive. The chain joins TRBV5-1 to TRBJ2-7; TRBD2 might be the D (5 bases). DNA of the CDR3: TGCGCCAGCAGCTTGCGGGCAGGACTCTCCTACGAGCAGTACTTC. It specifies CASSLRAGLSYEQYF.